The T cell receptor (beta chain) described here comes from a study of T-cell memory formation after mild COVID-19. Study in general: The study found TCR clusters largely donor specific.

The CDR3 length is 14 residues. Germline CDR1 is DFQATT and CDR2 is SNEGSKA (reference sequence). Trimming shortened V by 1 base and J by 0 bases, and 10 bases separated the two germline ends. TCRdb reanalysed the 5' RACE reads using MiXCR and keeps one entry per CDR3 protein. The sample yields roughly 200,000 distinct CDR3 sequences, under 20% seen once. V and J are TRBV20-1 and TRBJ2-7; the D gene is possibly TRBD2 (5 bases). Sequencing input: PBMCs or a T cell subset sorted from them (not recorded which). The clonotype originates from an adult woman who had mild COVID-19 (a few samples of this study predate the infection). Cell type and time point are not known. The CDR3 is CSARGRASSYEQYF. Written as DNA, the CDR3 is TGCAGTGCTAGAGGGCGGGCCAGCTCCTACGAGCAGTACTTC.